The clone carrying this T cell receptor (beta chain) was counted at least ten times. This entry is derived from a study of CD8+CD57+ T cells in acquired aplastic anemia. Template material for TCR beta VDJ and CDR3 profiling consisted of genomic DNA. One entry per CDR3 protein, called by TCRdb with MiXCR from the reads. The data show about 68,000 distinct CDR3 sequences, with roughly 50% seen just once and roughly 8% held by the top ten. The sequenced sample consisted of sorted CD4+, CD8+, or CD8+CD57+ T cells (not recorded which) from PBMCs. This clonotype was obtained from a human donor in good health, serving as a control.

The CDR3 sequence is CASSVDLNTEAFF. For the CDR3, the DNA is TGTGCCAGCAGCGTAGATCTGAACACTGAAGCTTTCTTT. This chain uses TRBV9 with TRBJ1-1; D remains unclear. Germline V lookup: CDR1 SGDLS, CDR2 YYNGEE. The CDR3 is made up of 13 amino acids. Trimming took off 0 bases at V and 0 bases at J, with 3 bases between the two ends.